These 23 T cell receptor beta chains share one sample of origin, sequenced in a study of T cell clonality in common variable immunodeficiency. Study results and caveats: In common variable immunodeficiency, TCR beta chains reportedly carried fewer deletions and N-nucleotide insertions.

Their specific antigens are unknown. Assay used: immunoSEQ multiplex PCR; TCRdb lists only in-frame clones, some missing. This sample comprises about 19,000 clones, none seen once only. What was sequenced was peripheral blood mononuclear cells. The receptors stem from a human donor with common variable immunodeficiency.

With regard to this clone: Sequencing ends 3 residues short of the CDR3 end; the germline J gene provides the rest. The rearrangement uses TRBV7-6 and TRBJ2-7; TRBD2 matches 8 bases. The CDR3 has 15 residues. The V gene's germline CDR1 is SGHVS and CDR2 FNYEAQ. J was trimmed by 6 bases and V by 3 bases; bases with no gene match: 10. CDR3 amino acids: CASSLESSGRTEQYF. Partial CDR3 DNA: TGTGCCAGCAGCTTGGAGTCCAGCGGGAGAACCGAG. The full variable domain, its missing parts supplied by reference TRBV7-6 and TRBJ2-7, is GAGVSQSPRYKVTKRGQDVALRCDPISGHVSLYWYRQALGQGPEFLTYFNYEAQQDKSGLPNDRFSAERPEGSISTLTIQRTEQRDSAMYRCASSLESSGRTEQYFGPGTRLTVT.

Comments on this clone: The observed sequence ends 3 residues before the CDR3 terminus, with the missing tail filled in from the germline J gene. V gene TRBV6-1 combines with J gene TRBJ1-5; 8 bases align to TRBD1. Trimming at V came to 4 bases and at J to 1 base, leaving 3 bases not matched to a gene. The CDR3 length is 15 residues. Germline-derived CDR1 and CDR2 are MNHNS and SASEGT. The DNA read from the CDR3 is TGTGCCAGCAGTGGAAGACAGGGGAGCAATCAGCCC. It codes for CASSGRQGSNQP. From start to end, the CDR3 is CASSGRQGSNQPQHF.

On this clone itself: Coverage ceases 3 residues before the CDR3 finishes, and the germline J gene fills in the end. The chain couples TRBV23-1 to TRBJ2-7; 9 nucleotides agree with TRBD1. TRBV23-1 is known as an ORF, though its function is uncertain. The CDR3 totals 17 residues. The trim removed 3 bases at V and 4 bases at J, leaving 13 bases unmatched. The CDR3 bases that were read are TGCGCCAGCAGTCACACCCCAAGACCGGGACAGGGATACGAG. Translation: CASSHTPRPGQGYE. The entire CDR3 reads CASSHTPRPGQGYEQYF.

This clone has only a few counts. Here the CDR3 reads CASKTGDRLNQPQHF. Incomplete CDR3 DNA: TGTGCCAGCAAGACAGGGGACAGGCTCAATCAGCCC. The chain employs TRBV6-2 or TRBV6-3 and TRBJ1-5, with TRBD1 identical over 8 bases. The read falls 3 residues short of the CDR3 end, and the missing part is taken from the germline J gene. V trimming: 7 bases; J trimming: 3 bases; junction bases outside the gene matches: 8. Germline values: CDR1 MNHEY, CDR2 SVGEGT. CDR3 size: 15 residues.

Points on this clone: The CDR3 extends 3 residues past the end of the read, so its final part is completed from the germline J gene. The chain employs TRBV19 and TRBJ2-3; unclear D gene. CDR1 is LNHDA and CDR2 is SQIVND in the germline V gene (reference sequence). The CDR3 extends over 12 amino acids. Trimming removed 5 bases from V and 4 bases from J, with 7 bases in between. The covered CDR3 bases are TGTGCCAGTAGTCGTAGGGCAGATACG. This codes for CASSRRADT. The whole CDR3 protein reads CASSRRADTQYF.

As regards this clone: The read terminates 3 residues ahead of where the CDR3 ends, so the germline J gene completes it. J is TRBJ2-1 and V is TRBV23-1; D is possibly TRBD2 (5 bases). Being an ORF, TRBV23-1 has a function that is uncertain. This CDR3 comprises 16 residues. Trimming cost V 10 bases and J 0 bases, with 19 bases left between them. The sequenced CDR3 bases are TGCGCCACCAATCGAGAGGGTGCCGTCTCCTACAATGAG. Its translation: CATNREGAVSYNE. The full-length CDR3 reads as CATNREGAVSYNEQFF.

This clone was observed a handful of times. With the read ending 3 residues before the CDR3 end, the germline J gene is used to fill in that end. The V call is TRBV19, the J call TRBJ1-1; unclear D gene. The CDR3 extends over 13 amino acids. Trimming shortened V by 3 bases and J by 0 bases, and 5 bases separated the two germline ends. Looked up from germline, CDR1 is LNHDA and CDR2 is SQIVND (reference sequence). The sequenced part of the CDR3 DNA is TGTGCCAGTAGTATTGTTATGAACACTGAA. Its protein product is CASSIVMNTE. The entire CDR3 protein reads CASSIVMNTEAFF.

CDR3 sequence reads: CAWSPRETGVLFF. The sequenced CDR3 bases are TGTGCCTGGAGTCCACGAGAGACAGGAGTA. J is TRBJ1-4 and V is TRBV30; tentatively, D is TRBD1 (6 bases). The CDR3 extends 3 residues past the end of the read, so its final part is completed from the germline J gene. This CDR3 region has 13 residues. Germline assignment: CDR1 GTSNPN and CDR2 SVGIG (reference sequence).

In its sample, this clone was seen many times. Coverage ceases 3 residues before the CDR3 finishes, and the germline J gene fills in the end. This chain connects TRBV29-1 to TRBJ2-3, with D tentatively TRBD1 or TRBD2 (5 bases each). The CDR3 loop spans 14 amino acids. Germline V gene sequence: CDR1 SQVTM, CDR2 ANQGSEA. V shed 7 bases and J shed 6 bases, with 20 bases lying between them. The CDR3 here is CSALVPNEGDTQYF. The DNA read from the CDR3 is TGCAGCGCCTTGGTACCTAATGAGGGGGATACG.

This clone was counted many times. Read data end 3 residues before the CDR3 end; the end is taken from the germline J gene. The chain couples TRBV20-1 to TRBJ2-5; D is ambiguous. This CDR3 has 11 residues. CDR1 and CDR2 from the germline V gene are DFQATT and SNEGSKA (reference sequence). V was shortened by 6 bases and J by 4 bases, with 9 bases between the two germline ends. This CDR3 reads CSARRGETQYF. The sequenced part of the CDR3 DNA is TGCAGTGCACGAAGAGGAGAGACC.

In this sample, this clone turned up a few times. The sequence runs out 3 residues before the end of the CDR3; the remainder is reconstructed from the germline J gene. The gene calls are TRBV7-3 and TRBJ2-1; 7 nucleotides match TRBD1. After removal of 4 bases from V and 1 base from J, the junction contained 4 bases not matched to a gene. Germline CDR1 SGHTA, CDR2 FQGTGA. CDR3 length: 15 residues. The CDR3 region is CASSYTGESYNEQFF. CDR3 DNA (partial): TGTGCCAGCAGCTACACAGGGGAATCCTACAATGAG.

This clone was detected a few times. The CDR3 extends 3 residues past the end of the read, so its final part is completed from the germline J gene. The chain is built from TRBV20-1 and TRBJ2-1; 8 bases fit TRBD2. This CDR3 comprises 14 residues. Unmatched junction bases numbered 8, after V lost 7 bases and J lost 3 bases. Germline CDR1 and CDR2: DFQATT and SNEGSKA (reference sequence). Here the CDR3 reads CSVNLRGDYNEQFF. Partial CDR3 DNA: TGCAGTGTTAACTTGCGGGGGGACTACAATGAG.

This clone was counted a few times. The sequenced CDR3 bases are TGTGCCAGCAGCCTAAGGACTAGCGTCAGCACAGATACG. Encoded protein: CASSLRTSVSTDT. The CDR3 as a whole reads CASSLRTSVSTDTQYF. The chain couples TRBV7-3 to TRBJ2-3, with 9 bases identical to TRBD2. Read data end 3 residues before the CDR3 end; the end is taken from the germline J gene. Germline V lookup: CDR1 SGHTA, CDR2 FQGTGA. The CDR3 has 16 amino acids. Germline trimming cut 5 bases from V and 0 bases from J; bases unmatched to any gene: 6.

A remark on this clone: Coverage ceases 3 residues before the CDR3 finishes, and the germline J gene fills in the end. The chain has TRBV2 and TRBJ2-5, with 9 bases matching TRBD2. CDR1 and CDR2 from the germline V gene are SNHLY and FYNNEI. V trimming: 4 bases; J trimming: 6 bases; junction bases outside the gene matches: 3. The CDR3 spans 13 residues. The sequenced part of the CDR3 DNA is TGTGCCAGCAGTGGCAGCGGGGGGAAGACC. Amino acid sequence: CASSGSGGKT. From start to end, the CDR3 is CASSGSGGKTQYF.

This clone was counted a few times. CDR3 protein: CAWSVSAGPWDTQYF. The covered CDR3 bases are TGTGCCTGGAGTGTATCAGCGGGACCTTGGGATACG. The V gene is TRBV30, the J gene TRBJ2-3; 7 bases are shared with TRBD2. The CDR3 end is not reached by the read, which stops 3 residues before it; the germline J gene fills it in. CDR3 size: 15 residues. Germline-derived CDR1 and CDR2 are GTSNPN and SVGIG (reference sequence). V was pared by 0 bases and J by 6 bases, with 9 bases of the junction left unmatched.

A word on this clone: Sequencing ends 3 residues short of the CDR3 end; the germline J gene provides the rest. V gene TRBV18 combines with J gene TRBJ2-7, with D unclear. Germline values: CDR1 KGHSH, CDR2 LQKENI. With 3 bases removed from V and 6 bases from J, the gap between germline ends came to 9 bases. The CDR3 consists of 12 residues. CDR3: CASSPSSGEQYF. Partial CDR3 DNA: TGTGCCAGCTCACCCTCTAGTGGCGAG.

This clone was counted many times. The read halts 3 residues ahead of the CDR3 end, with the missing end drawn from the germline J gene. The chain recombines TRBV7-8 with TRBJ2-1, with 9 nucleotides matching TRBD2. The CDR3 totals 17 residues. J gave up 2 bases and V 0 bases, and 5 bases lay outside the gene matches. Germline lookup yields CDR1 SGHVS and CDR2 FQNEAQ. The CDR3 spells CASSLAYGGRAYNEQFF. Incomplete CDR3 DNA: TGTGCCAGCAGCTTAGCGTACGGCGGGAGGGCCTACAATGAG.

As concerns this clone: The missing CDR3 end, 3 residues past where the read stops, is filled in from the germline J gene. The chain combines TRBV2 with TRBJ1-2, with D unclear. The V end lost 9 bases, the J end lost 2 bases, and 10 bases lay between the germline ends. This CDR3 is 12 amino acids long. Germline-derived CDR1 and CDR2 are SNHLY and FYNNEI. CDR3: CASTERNYGYTF. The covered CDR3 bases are TGTGCCAGTACCGAGCGGAACTATGGC.

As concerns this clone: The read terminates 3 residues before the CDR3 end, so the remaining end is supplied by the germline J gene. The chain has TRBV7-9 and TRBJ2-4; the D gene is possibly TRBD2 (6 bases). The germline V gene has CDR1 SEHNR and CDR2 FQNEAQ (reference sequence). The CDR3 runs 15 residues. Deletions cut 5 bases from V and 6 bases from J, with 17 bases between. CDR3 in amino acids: CASSRTGTVSNIQYF. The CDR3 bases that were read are TGTGCCAGCAGCCGAACCGGGACTGTGTCAAACATT. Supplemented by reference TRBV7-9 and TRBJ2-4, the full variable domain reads DTGVSQNPRHKITKRGQNVTFRCDPISEHNRLYWYRQTLGQGPEFLTYFQNEAQLEKSRLLSDRFSAERPKGSFSTLEIQRTEQGDSAMYLCASSRTGTVSNIQYFGAGTRLSVL.

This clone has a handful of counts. The CDR3 region is CASSPEVSTGELFF. CDR3 DNA (partial): TGTGCCAGCTCACCAGAGGTATCCACCGGGGAG. This rearrangement joins TRBV18 to TRBJ2-2; unclear D gene. The read ends 3 residues shy of where the CDR3 ends; the end is completed using the germline J gene. CDR1 KGHSH and CDR2 LQKENI come from the germline V gene. The germline V and J ends were trimmed by 2 bases and 4 bases, with 8 bases remaining between them. The CDR3 has 14 amino acids. Combining the CDR3 with reference TRBV18 and TRBJ2-2 gives the whole variable domain NAGVMQNPRHLVRRRGQEARLRCSPMKGHSHVYWYRQLPEEGLKFMVYLQKENIIDESGMPKERFSAEFPKEGPSILRIQQVVRGDSAAYFCASSPEVSTGELFFGEGSRLTVL.

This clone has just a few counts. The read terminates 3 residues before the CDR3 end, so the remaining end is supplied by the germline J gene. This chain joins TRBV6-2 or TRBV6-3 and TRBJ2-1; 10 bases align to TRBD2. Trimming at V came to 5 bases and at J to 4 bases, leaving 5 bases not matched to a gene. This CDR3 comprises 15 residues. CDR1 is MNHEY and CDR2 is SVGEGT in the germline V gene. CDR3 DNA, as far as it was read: TGTGCCAGCAGTCAAGCTAGCGGGAGTTACAATGAG. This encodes CASSQASGSYNE. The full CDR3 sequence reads CASSQASGSYNEQFF.

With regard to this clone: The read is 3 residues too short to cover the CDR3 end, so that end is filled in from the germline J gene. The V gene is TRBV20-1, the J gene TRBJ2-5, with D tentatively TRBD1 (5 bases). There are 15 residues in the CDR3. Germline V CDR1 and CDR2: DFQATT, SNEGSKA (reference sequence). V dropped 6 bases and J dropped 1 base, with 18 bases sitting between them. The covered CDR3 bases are TGCAGTGCGACGGACAACGAAAACATCCAAGAGACC. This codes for CSATDNENIQET. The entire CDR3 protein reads CSATDNENIQETQYF.

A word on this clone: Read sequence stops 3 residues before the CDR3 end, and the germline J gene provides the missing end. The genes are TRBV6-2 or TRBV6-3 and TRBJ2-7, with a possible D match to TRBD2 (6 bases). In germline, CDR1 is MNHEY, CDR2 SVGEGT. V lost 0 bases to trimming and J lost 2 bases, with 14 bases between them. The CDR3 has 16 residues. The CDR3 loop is CASSYSIAELPYEQYF. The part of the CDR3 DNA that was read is TGTGCCAGCAGTTACTCTATAGCGGAATTACCCTACGAG.